This TCR beta chain was sequenced for a study of blood T cell repertoires in COVID-19. Sequencing was performed with immunoSEQ multiplex PCR; in TCRdb, only in-frame clones are kept and a portion is missing. The table records about 270,000 clones, 85% to 90% of them present only once. Sequences were obtained from PBMCs or T cells enriched from blood (not recorded which). This TCR came from a woman between 25 and 40 years old with acute COVID-19.

Here the CDR3 reads CASSTRQGAGEKLFF. The CDR3 DNA follows: TGTGCCAGCAGCACCCGACAGGGGGCGGGTGAAAAACTGTTTTTT. The V call is TRBV7-2, the J call TRBJ1-4; 10 bases are a match to TRBD1. Germline V gene data show CDR1 as SGHTA and CDR2 as FQGNSA. V was clipped by 5 bases and J by 7 bases; unmatched bases: 7. The CDR3 loop spans 15 amino acids.